What follows are 16 T cell receptor beta chains derived from one specimen sequenced in a study of blood T cell repertoires in COVID-19. Produced via immunoSEQ multiplex PCR; TCRdb's table is partial and in-frame only. The table lists 55,000 to 80,000 clones, over 85% of them singletons. The specimen was peripheral blood. The receptors derive from a human donor in a cohort sampled during active COVID-19.

The J gene is TRBJ2-1, the V gene TRBV5-4; TRBD2 might be the D (6 bases). The CDR3 extends over 20 amino acids. Germline CDR1 SGHNT, CDR2 YYREEE (reference sequence). The V and J ends lost 5 bases and 4 bases respectively, with 31 bases between them. Here the CDR3 reads CASSTPGLDGILAGYNEQFF. CDR3 in DNA: TGTGCCAGCAGTACACCGGGACTCGACGGGATCTTAGCAGGGTACAATGAGCAGTTCTTC.

This CDR3 reads CASSLYLTVTHGYTF. The CDR3 coding sequence is TGTGCCAGCAGCCTATACCTGACAGTTACTCATGGCTACACCTTC. The chain has TRBV5-4 and TRBJ1-2; TRBD1 is a possible D gene (5 bases). V lost 4 bases and J 6 bases, leaving 19 bases between the germline ends. Germline values: CDR1 SGHNT, CDR2 YYREEE (reference sequence). The CDR3 totals 15 residues.

The CDR3 nucleotides read TGTGCCAGCAGTCGTCTAGAGGGTAGCGGGTCGCAGTATTTT. Protein: CASSRLEGSGSQYF. V usage is TRBV6-5 and J usage is TRBJ2-3; 7 bases fit TRBD2. V trimming: 5 bases; J trimming: 10 bases; junction bases outside the gene matches: 12. Germline assignment: CDR1 MNHEY and CDR2 SVGAGI. CDR3 length: 14 residues.

The V and J genes are TRBV5-1 and TRBJ1-3; D unresolved. Germline values: CDR1 SGHRS, CDR2 YFSETQ. This CDR3 has 16 residues. Trimming removed 0 bases from V and 3 bases from J, with 13 bases in between. The CDR3 is CASSLGPLGVGNTIYF. Written as DNA, the CDR3 is TGCGCCAGCAGCTTGGGCCCTCTTGGAGTTGGAAACACCATATATTTT.

The V gene is TRBV6-1, the J gene TRBJ2-5; tentatively, D is TRBD2 (6 bases). V shed 1 base and J shed 4 bases, with 16 bases lying between them. This CDR3 spans 16 amino acids. The V gene's germline CDR1 is MNHNS and CDR2 SASEGT. The DNA of the CDR3 is TGTGCCAGCAGTGAAGAGGCCCCGGGAGTGCCAGAGACCCAGTACTTC. Protein product: CASSEEAPGVPETQYF.

V and J are TRBV5-3 and TRBJ2-1, with TRBD1 matching 7 bases. TRBV5-3 has ORF status, its function being uncertain. The CDR3 consists of 15 residues. J was trimmed by 15 bases and V by 0 bases; bases with no gene match: 15. CDR3 nucleotide sequence: TGTGCCAGAAGCTTGGCCACCAGGGGGTTACCTTATCCGTTCTTC. It specifies CARSLATRGLPYPFF.

This sequence joins TRBV6-5 and TRBJ1-2; TRBD1 is a possible D gene (6 bases). The CDR3 length is 12 residues. Germline V gives CDR1 MNHEY, CDR2 SVGAGI. V lost 5 bases to trimming and J lost 8 bases, with 12 bases between them. For the CDR3, the DNA is TGTGCCAGCAGTCGGCAGGGGCACGGCTACACCTTC. Translation gives CASSRQGHGYTF.

The rearrangement joins TRBV7-2 to TRBJ1-2; the match to TRBD1 covers 8 bases. The ends lost 4 bases at V and 8 bases at J; junction bases unmatched: 6. The CDR3 sequence is 13 residues long. Germline V CDR1 and CDR2: SGHTA, FQGNSA. Written as DNA, the CDR3 is TGTGCCAGCAGCTATGACAGGGGCAGAGGCTACACCTTC. It translates to CASSYDRGRGYTF.

V gene TRBV7-2 combines with J gene TRBJ2-7; D is unresolved. This CDR3 has 13 residues. CDR1 is SGHTA and CDR2 is FQGNSA in the germline V gene. The V gene lost 4 bases and the J gene lost 2 bases, with 9 bases spanning the gap. The CDR3 region is CASSSSWPYEQYF. The CDR3 nucleotides are TGTGCCAGCAGCTCCTCTTGGCCCTACGAGCAGTACTTC.

The table lists this clone with a count of one. The chain employs TRBV11-2 and TRBJ1-2; TRBD1 might be the D (5 bases). This CDR3 is 14 amino acids long. CDR1 SGHAT and CDR2 FQNNGV come from the germline V gene. Trimming stripped 1 base from V and 7 bases from J, with 13 bases between. CDR3: CASSLVWGDPGYTF. The CDR3 DNA follows: TGTGCCAGCAGCTTAGTATGGGGGGATCCTGGCTACACCTTC.

This chain uses TRBV5-6 with TRBJ1-1; no clear D. This CDR3 spans 11 amino acids. V was cut by 0 bases and J by 8 bases, with 5 bases left in between. Germline V gene lookup returns CDR1 SGHDT and CDR2 YYEEEE. In nucleotides, the CDR3 is TGTGCCAGCAGCTTGGGGAGGGAAGCTTTCTTT. This sequence encodes CASSLGREAFF.

The chain combines TRBV6-2 or TRBV6-3 with TRBJ1-5; a weak D match, TRBD1 (5 bases). The CDR3 spans 16 residues. V was shortened by 5 bases and J by 0 bases, with 14 bases between the two germline ends. Germline CDR1 reads MNHEY; CDR2 reads SVGEGT. CDR3 residues: CASSRRDWYSNQPQHF. CDR3 bases: TGTGCCAGCAGTCGACGGGACTGGTATAGCAATCAGCCCCAGCATTTT.

This chain links TRBV5-1 with TRBJ1-6, with a tentative D call TRBD1 (5 bases). The germline V gene has CDR1 SGHRS and CDR2 YFSETQ. Trimming left V 0 bases short and J 10 bases short, with 14 bases between. CDR3 length equals 15 residues. CDR3 amino acids: CASSLDGRVGSPLHF. CDR3 sequence (DNA): TGCGCCAGCAGCTTGGACGGCAGGGTGGGCTCACCCCTCCACTTT.

The chain joins TRBV11-2 to TRBJ2-3; D not certain. V was clipped by 5 bases and J by 3 bases, with 3 bases between them. Germline CDR1 and CDR2: SGHAT and FQNNGV. This CDR3 contains 11 residues. This chain's CDR3 is CASSVTDTQYF. CDR3 nucleotides: TGTGCCAGCAGCGTAACAGATACGCAGTATTTT.

This chain connects TRBV15 to TRBJ2-7; 10 positions match TRBD1. Per germline, CDR1 LNHNV and CDR2 YYDKDF (reference sequence). J gave up 5 bases and V 1 base, and 8 bases lay outside the gene matches. CDR3 length: 16 residues. For the CDR3, the DNA is TGTGCCACCAGCAGAGGGCGGGACAGGGGTAATAACGAGCAGTACTTC. Its translation is CATSRGRDRGNNEQYF.

This chain connects TRBV27 to TRBJ2-3; 8 nucleotides align to TRBD1. This CDR3 region has 16 residues. Per germline, CDR1 MNHEY and CDR2 SMNVEV (reference sequence). The trim removed 7 bases at V and 5 bases at J, leaving 14 bases unmatched. CDR3 nucleotide sequence: TGTGCCAGCACCCTCTTGTCGGGCAGGGGGCGAGATACGCAGTATTTT. Translation: CASTLLSGRGRDTQYF.